A single sample gave rise to the 28 T cell receptor beta chains below, sequenced in a study of T cells after yellow fever vaccination. TCRdb processed the 5' RACE reads anew with MiXCR; each CDR3 protein has one entry. The sample has roughly 330,000 distinct CDR3 sequences; about 4% are singletons. The material sequenced was PBMCs, taken 5 days after the yellow fever booster vaccination. These TCRs come from a man younger than 30 who received the YFV17D yellow fever vaccine.

This clonotype was seen a few times. The genes are TRBV29-1 and TRBJ1-5; D is possibly TRBD1 (5 bases). V shed 4 bases and J shed 0 bases, with 10 bases lying between them. This CDR3 is 14 amino acids long. Germline CDR1 reads SQVTM; CDR2 reads ANQGSEA. CDR3 region: CSVGVGDSNQPQHF. The DNA of the CDR3 is TGCAGCGTTGGAGTAGGGGATAGCAATCAGCCCCAGCATTTT.

The V and J genes are TRBV29-1 and TRBJ1-2; D might be TRBD1 (5 bases). V lost 7 bases to trimming and J lost 9 bases, with 18 bases between them. CDR3 length equals 12 residues. Germline-derived CDR1 and CDR2 are SQVTM and ANQGSEA. The CDR3 spells CSAKGAEGSYTF. Written as DNA, the CDR3 is TGCAGCGCCAAAGGGGCAGAGGGTAGCTACACCTTC.

Many counts were recorded for this clonotype. The CDR3 DNA follows: TGCAGTGCTAGAGAGGACGGCAATCAGCCCCAGCATTTT. Its protein is CSAREDGNQPQHF. The chain uses TRBV20-1 and TRBJ1-5; D unresolved. V lost 0 bases, J lost 2 bases, and 5 bases lay in between. The V gene's germline CDR1 is DFQATT and CDR2 SNEGSKA (reference sequence). This CDR3 spans 13 amino acids.

This clonotype was seen at least ten times. V gene TRBV12-3 or TRBV12-4 combines with J gene TRBJ2-5; D is perhaps TRBD2 (6 bases). The CDR3 has 14 amino acids. V was cut by 3 bases and J by 5 bases, with 13 bases left in between. The CDR3 nucleotides read TGTGCCAGCAGTTTTGCGGGGCGAGAGGAGACCCAGTACTTC. The encoded protein is CASSFAGREETQYF.

This clonotype was seen at least ten times. The chain links TRBV12-3 or TRBV12-4 to TRBJ1-3; 10 nucleotides align to TRBD1. The CDR3 covers 16 residues. With 4 bases clipped from V and 3 bases from J, the junction kept 6 bases outside the gene matches. CDR3 region: CASSSGQGGGGNTIYF. The CDR3 coding sequence is TGTGCCAGCAGTTCCGGACAGGGGGGAGGTGGAAACACCATATATTTT.

This clonotype was seen a few times. The CDR3 coding sequence is TGTGCCAGCAGCTCTGGGTTCGGGGGGCCTCGGGTGGAGATCCACTTT. The encoded protein is CASSSGFGGPRVEIHF. The gene calls are TRBV7-2 and TRBJ1-6, with D possibly being TRBD1 (6 bases). CDR1 is SGHTA, CDR2 FQGNSA, per germline. The CDR3 has 16 residues. With 4 bases removed from V and 17 bases from J, the gap between germline ends came to 27 bases.

This clonotype was seen at least ten times. V usage is TRBV7-6 and J usage is TRBJ2-3, with TRBD1 matching 11 bases. V shed 2 bases and J 6 bases; nucleotides not matched to a gene: 10. In germline, CDR1 is SGHVS, CDR2 FNYEAQ. This CDR3 region has 17 residues. CDR3 DNA: TGTGCCAGCAGCTTAATCGCCCGGGACAGGGGGAGCGATACGCAGTATTTT. Its protein is CASSLIARDRGSDTQYF.

Many counts were recorded for this clonotype. Written as DNA, the CDR3 is TGCGCCAGCAGTGTCGACCAAGAGACCCAGTACTTC. It specifies CASSVDQETQYF. The genes are TRBV5-1 and TRBJ2-5; no clear D. Germline V gene sequence: CDR1 SGHRS, CDR2 YFSETQ. With 5 bases removed from V and 0 bases from J, the gap between germline ends came to 5 bases. The CDR3 has 12 amino acids.

This clonotype has a handful of counts. The chain is built from TRBV20-1 and TRBJ1-4; the D gene is possibly TRBD1 (5 bases). The germline V and J ends were trimmed by 5 bases and 10 bases, with 23 bases remaining between them. The germline gives CDR1 DFQATT, CDR2 SNEGSKA (reference sequence). CDR3 length: 15 amino acids. The CDR3 region has the DNA TGCAGTGCTGGCCTAGACAGCCCGGGAAACCCAAAACTGTTTTTT. Amino acid sequence: CSAGLDSPGNPKLFF.

This clonotype appeared a few times. The rearrangement links TRBV20-1 to TRBJ2-1; TRBD1 matches at 10 bases. Germline-derived CDR1 and CDR2 are DFQATT and SNEGSKA (reference sequence). This CDR3 region has 14 residues. V was pared by 4 bases and J by 6 bases, with 6 bases of the junction left unmatched. CDR3: CSATPRTGGNEQFF. The CDR3, as DNA: TGCAGTGCTACCCCCCGGACAGGGGGCAATGAGCAGTTCTTC.

The V and J genes are TRBV7-9 and TRBJ2-1, with 10 bases identical to TRBD2. The CDR3 runs to 15 residues. Germline V gene data show CDR1 as SEHNR and CDR2 as FQNEAQ (reference sequence). V was clipped by 5 bases and J by 7 bases; unmatched bases: 8. In DNA, the CDR3 is TGTGCCAGCAGCCTTCTTAGCGGGGGGTTAAATGAGCAGTTCTTC. Protein sequence: CASSLLSGGLNEQFF.

The sample holds a few counts of this clonotype. The genes are TRBV7-2 and TRBJ2-5; weak D call: TRBD2 (5 bases). This CDR3 contains 13 residues. Germline V gives CDR1 SGHTA, CDR2 FQGNSA. The germline V and J ends were trimmed by 5 bases and 5 bases, with 12 bases remaining between them. DNA for the CDR3: TGTGCCAGCAGCCGTCGGAGAGGGGAGACCCAGTACTTC. It specifies CASSRRRGETQYF.

V is TRBV20-1 and J is TRBJ2-7, with D unresolved. In germline, CDR1 is DFQATT, CDR2 SNEGSKA (reference sequence). V was trimmed by 0 bases and J by 6 bases, leaving 12 bases between them. The CDR3 sequence is 13 residues long. CDR3 in amino acids: CSARDSVAGEQYF. DNA for the CDR3: TGCAGTGCTAGAGACTCAGTAGCAGGCGAGCAGTACTTC.

The gene calls are TRBV5-1 and TRBJ2-7, with 7 bases fitting TRBD1. V lost 6 bases and J lost 3; bases outside the gene matches: 9. Germline V gene data show CDR1 as SGHRS and CDR2 as YFSETQ. The CDR3 extends over 14 amino acids. The CDR3 protein is CASTSGAGGYEQYF. CDR3 DNA sequence: TGCGCCAGCACTTCTGGGGCAGGGGGCTACGAGCAGTACTTC.

J is TRBJ2-5 and V is TRBV7-2, with D uncertain. Trimming shortened V by 1 base and J by 2 bases, and 14 bases separated the two germline ends. Germline assignment: CDR1 SGHTA and CDR2 FQGNSA. The CDR3 runs 16 residues. CDR3 coding DNA: TGTGCCAGCAGCTTAGGCCCGCCGGCCCCACAAGAGACCCAGTACTTC. Translated: CASSLGPPAPQETQYF.

The chain is built from TRBV14 and TRBJ2-4, with 9 bases fitting TRBD2. Germline V CDR1 and CDR2: SGHDN, FVKESK. With V trimmed by 3 bases and J by 8 bases, 5 bases remained unmatched. The CDR3 is 14 residues long. CDR3 nucleotides: TGTGCCAGCAGCCATGCGGGGGGGCGTGACATTCAGTACTTC. This sequence encodes CASSHAGGRDIQYF.

This clonotype turned up a few times. The chain employs TRBV19 and TRBJ1-1, with D unresolved. CDR1 is LNHDA, CDR2 SQIVND, per germline (reference sequence). CDR3 size: 15 residues. V was trimmed by 4 bases and J by 3 bases, leaving 15 bases between them. This CDR3 reads CASSRGEGADTEAFF. CDR3 nucleotide sequence: TGTGCCAGTAGTAGGGGAGAGGGAGCGGACACTGAAGCTTTCTTT. The full variable domain, with the rest looked up from reference TRBV19 and TRBJ1-1, is DGGITQSPKYLFRKEGQNVTLSCEQNLNHDAMYWYRQDPGQGLRLIYYSQIVNDFQKGDIAEGYSVSREKKESFPLTVTSAQKNPTAFYLCASSRGEGADTEAFFGQGTRLTVV.

This clonotype was counted a few times. The chain joins TRBV6-2 or TRBV6-3 to TRBJ1-5, with D tentatively TRBD1 (5 bases). There are 16 residues in the CDR3. The germline V and J ends were trimmed by 1 base and 3 bases, with 13 bases remaining between them. Per the germline V gene, CDR1 is MNHEY and CDR2 is SVGEGT. Here the CDR3 DNA reads TGTGCCAGCAGTTACTGGACGGGGCATAACAATCAGCCCCAGCATTTT. Translating gives CASSYWTGHNNQPQHF.

The chain employs TRBV5-5 and TRBJ1-2; D perhaps matches TRBD1 (5 bases). V was shortened by 5 bases and J by 8 bases, with 19 bases between the two germline ends. Germline loops: CDR1 SGHKS, CDR2 YYEKEE (reference sequence). The CDR3 length is 14 residues. Here the CDR3 reads CASSTGRTPGGYTF. CDR3 nucleotide sequence: TGTGCCAGCAGTACTGGCCGGACACCGGGGGGCTACACCTTC.

This clonotype was counted at least ten times. This chain joins TRBV6-6 and TRBJ2-3, with 7 bases aligning to TRBD2. V lost 5 bases, J lost 0 bases, and 8 bases stayed unmatched. In germline, CDR1 is MNHNY, CDR2 SVGAGI (reference sequence). The CDR3 contains 16 residues. This CDR3 reads CASSRDGGGSTDTQYF. CDR3 coding DNA: TGTGCCAGCAGTCGCGATGGGGGAGGGAGCACAGATACGCAGTATTTT.

This clonotype was observed a few times. The chain uses TRBV24-1 and TRBJ1-2, with 7 nucleotides matching TRBD1. The trim removed 4 bases at V and 3 bases at J, leaving 4 bases unmatched. CDR3 length: 14 residues. CDR1 is KGHDR, CDR2 SFDVKD, per germline. The CDR3 region has the DNA TGTGCCACCAGTGAAGACGGGACAGACTATGGCTACACCTTC. Its protein product is CATSEDGTDYGYTF.

V and J are TRBV10-3 and TRBJ1-2, with D uncertain. Germline CDR1 ENHRY, CDR2 SYGVKD. Trimming cost V 8 bases and J 8 bases, with 18 bases left between them. The CDR3 is made up of 13 amino acids. The CDR3 DNA reads as TGTGCCATCGAGGTAGGAATAGGGCACGGCTACACCTTC. This sequence encodes CAIEVGIGHGYTF.

As DNA, the CDR3 is TGTGCCAGCAGCACCTATAGAAGGCCCGGAAACACCATATATTTT. It yields the protein CASSTYRRPGNTIYF. V gene TRBV9 combines with J gene TRBJ1-3; D not certain. Deletions cut 4 bases from V and 4 bases from J, with 15 bases between. CDR3 size: 15 residues. Germline CDR1 is SGDLS and CDR2 is YYNGEE.

This clonotype was found a few times. V gene TRBV28 combines with J gene TRBJ2-7, with a tentative D call TRBD1 (5 bases). V lost 2 bases and J 4 bases, leaving 12 bases between the germline ends. CDR3 size: 14 residues. Germline CDR1 MDHEN, CDR2 SYDVKM. The CDR3 bases are TGTGCCAGCAGTTTACAGGGAAATGTTTACGAGCAGTACGTC. Translation gives CASSLQGNVYEQYV.

This clonotype was counted at least ten times. The V and J genes are TRBV5-1 and TRBJ1-1, with D unresolved. The V end was cut by 4 bases, the J end by 6 bases, with 13 bases between. Germline lookup yields CDR1 SGHRS and CDR2 YFSETQ. The CDR3 has 13 residues. The CDR3 DNA is TGCGCCAGCAGCGCTCTAGGCCTAGCTGAAGCTTTCTTT. Translation: CASSALGLAEAFF. The complete variable domain, with remaining parts taken from reference TRBV5-1 and TRBJ1-1, reads KAGVTQTPRYLIKTRGQQVTLSCSPISGHRSVSWYQQTPGQGLQFLFEYFSETQRNKGNFPGRFSGRQFSNSRSEMNVSTLELGDSALYLCASSALGLAEAFFGQGTRLTVV.

The chain is built from TRBV12-3 or TRBV12-4 and TRBJ1-2; 9 bases match TRBD1. CDR3 length: 15 residues. Unmatched junction bases numbered 8, after V lost 6 bases and J lost 3 bases. CDR3 sequence (DNA): TGTGCCAGCAGCCAACAGGGGGCTTTGTACTATGGCTACACCTTC. Translation: CASSQQGALYYGYTF.

This clonotype was seen many times. The CDR3 loop reads CASSTKDGQPQHF. The CDR3 bases are TGTGCCAGCAGCACGAAGGACGGTCAGCCCCAGCATTTT. The V and J genes are TRBV21-1 and TRBJ1-5. TRBV21-1 constitutes a pseudogene. The CDR3 loop spans 13 amino acids.

This clonotype showed up many times. The J gene is TRBJ2-2, the V gene TRBV12-3 or TRBV12-4, with D possibly being TRBD1 (6 bases). V was cut by 5 bases and J by 6 bases, with 7 bases left in between. This CDR3 is built from 12 residues. In DNA, the CDR3 is TGTGCCAGCAGTCAGGGGTCCGGGGAGCTGTTTTTT. This gives the protein CASSQGSGELFF.